This T cell receptor (beta chain) was captured by sequencing in a study of cytomegalovirus exposure and HLA in healthy donors. V dropped 4 bases and J dropped 5; count of bases not matched to a gene: 5. Germline V lookup: CDR1 SGHRS, CDR2 YFSETQ. The CDR3 consists of 13 residues. The PCR had 60 Vbeta and 13 Jbeta primers. TCRdb keeps only in-frame clones here, not all; method: immunoSEQ multiplex PCR. The data contain around 130,000 clones, around 72% of them seen just once; the ten biggest clones take up about 1.6%. The sequence derives from a woman aged 18-29 years in good health and CMV-seronegative. Input material: PBMCs. The chain employs TRBV5-1 and TRBJ2-5; the match to TRBD1 covers 7 bases. The CDR3 region is CASSQGVGETQYF. CDR3 DNA: TGCGCCAGCAGCCAGGGGGTGGGGGAGACCCAGTACTTC.